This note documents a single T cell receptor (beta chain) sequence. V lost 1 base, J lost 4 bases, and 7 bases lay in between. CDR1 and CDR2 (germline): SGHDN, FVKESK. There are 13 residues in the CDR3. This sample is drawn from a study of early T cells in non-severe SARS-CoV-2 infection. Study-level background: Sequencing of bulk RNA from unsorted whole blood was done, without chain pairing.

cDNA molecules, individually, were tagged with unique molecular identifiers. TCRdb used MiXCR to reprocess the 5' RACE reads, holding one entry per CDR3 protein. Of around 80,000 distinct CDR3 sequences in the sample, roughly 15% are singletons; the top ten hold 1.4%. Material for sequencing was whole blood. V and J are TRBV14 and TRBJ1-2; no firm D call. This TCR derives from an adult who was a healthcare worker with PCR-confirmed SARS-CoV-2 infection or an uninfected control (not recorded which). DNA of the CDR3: TGTGCCAGCAGCCAAGCCCCTCCCTATGGCTACACCTTC. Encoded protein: CASSQAPPYGYTF.